The 20 T cell receptor beta chains listed next were all sequenced from one sample in a study of blood T cell repertoires in COVID-19. The method was immunoSEQ multiplex PCR; TCRdb's version includes in-frame clones alone and lacks a portion of them. Here the sample spans around 77,000 clones, around 83% being singletons. Material: peripheral blood. The origin of the receptors is a man younger than 40 with COVID-19, enrolled during active disease.

The V and J genes are TRBV9 and TRBJ2-5; 8 bases line up with TRBD2. The germline gives CDR1 SGDLS, CDR2 YYNGEE. The V segment lost 2 bases and the J segment 7 bases; nucleotides outside the gene matches: 7. The CDR3 is 14 amino acids. This CDR3 reads CASSVERERGTQYF. The CDR3 DNA reads TGTGCCAGCAGCGTGGAGCGGGAGCGCGGGACCCAGTACTTC.

This chain uses TRBV7-2 with TRBJ2-3; 10 nucleotides agree with TRBD2. With V trimmed by 6 bases and J by 6 bases, 9 bases remained unmatched. Germline V gene data show CDR1 as SGHTA and CDR2 as FQGNSA. The CDR3 is made up of 15 amino acids. The CDR3 protein is CASSSRTSGLDTQYF. The CDR3 bases are TGTGCCAGCAGTTCCCGGACTAGCGGTTTGGATACGCAGTATTTT.

The chain carries TRBV28 and TRBJ1-2, with TRBD1 identical over 9 bases. The CDR3 has 13 amino acids. CDR1 MDHEN and CDR2 SYDVKM come from the germline V gene. V was clipped by 4 bases and J by 7 bases; unmatched bases: 4. DNA for the CDR3: TGTGCCAGCAGTTACAGGGGGCCAGGTGGCTACACCTTC. Translated: CASSYRGPGGYTF.

V usage is TRBV6-1 and J usage is TRBJ2-3, with a possible D match to TRBD2 (5 bases). Trimming left V 1 base short and J 3 bases short, with 14 bases between. The CDR3 runs to 16 residues. Germline V gene data show CDR1 as MNHNS and CDR2 as SASEGT. The CDR3 bases are TGTGCCAGCAGTGAAGGAATAGGAGGCGGGACAGATACGCAGTATTTT. Translating gives CASSEGIGGGTDTQYF.

The chain links TRBV19 to TRBJ1-3, with TRBD1 identical over 11 bases. CDR1 LNHDA and CDR2 SQIVND come from the germline V gene (reference sequence). After removal of 7 bases from V and 2 bases from J, the junction contained 10 bases not matched to a gene. This CDR3 is built from 17 residues. CDR3 amino acids: CASTRTGGARTGNTIYF. The CDR3 DNA sequence: TGTGCCAGTACCAGGACAGGGGGCGCCAGGACTGGAAACACCATATATTTT.

The V call is TRBV19, the J call TRBJ2-1; 7 bases line up with TRBD2. J lost 10 bases, V lost 4 bases, and 13 bases had no gene match. Germline assignment: CDR1 LNHDA and CDR2 SQIVND (reference sequence). CDR3 size: 15 residues. The CDR3 reads CASSNGLGPPKEQFF. CDR3 DNA sequence: TGTGCCAGTAGTAATGGACTAGGGCCTCCCAAAGAGCAGTTCTTC.

J is TRBJ1-6 and V is TRBV28, with TRBD1 identical over 7 bases. This CDR3 contains 17 residues. Looked up from germline, CDR1 is MDHEN and CDR2 is SYDVKM. V was pared by 5 bases and J by 4 bases, with 11 bases of the junction left unmatched. The CDR3 loop is CASSPRTGGGYNSPLHF. In DNA, the CDR3 is TGTGCCAGCAGTCCGAGGACAGGAGGGGGTTATAATTCACCCCTCCACTTT.

The gene calls are TRBV19 and TRBJ1-2; D unresolved. The CDR3 is made up of 15 amino acids. The V gene lost 3 bases and the J gene lost 4 bases, with 15 bases spanning the gap. CDR1 and CDR2 (germline): LNHDA, SQIVND (reference sequence). The CDR3, as DNA: TGTGCCAGTAGTATCCGCCCGGTTTCTCCCTATGGCTACACCTTC. Translation: CASSIRPVSPYGYTF.

This clone was detected once. The CDR3 here is CASSLGDRNTGELFF. As DNA, the CDR3 is TGTGCCAGCAGCTTGGGGGACAGGAACACCGGGGAGCTGTTTTTT. The chain uses TRBV5-8 and TRBJ2-2, with 7 nucleotides matching TRBD1. The CDR3 runs 15 residues. Trimming removed 0 bases from V and 1 base from J; junction bases left unmatched: 0. Germline V gene lookup returns CDR1 SGHTS and CDR2 YDEGEE.

The gene calls are TRBV6-1 and TRBJ2-5; D not resolved. V was clipped by 1 base and J by 1 base, with 4 bases between them. CDR1 is MNHNS and CDR2 is SASEGT in the germline V gene. This CDR3 has 13 residues. As DNA, the CDR3 is TGTGCCAGCAGTGAAGGTCTCCAAGAGACCCAGTACTTC. It is translated as CASSEGLQETQYF.

This chain connects TRBV5-1 to TRBJ2-3, with D possibly TRBD1 on 6 matching bases. Trimming pared 0 bases from V and 2 bases from J, leaving 10 bases between. Germline CDR1 reads SGHRS; CDR2 reads YFSETQ. This CDR3 has 15 amino acids. CDR3 loop: CASSLDGGYTDTQYF. The CDR3 DNA is TGCGCCAGCAGCTTGGATGGGGGCTACACAGATACGCAGTATTTT.

The chain links TRBV24-1 to TRBJ1-2, with TRBD1 matching 10 bases. Germline CDR1 and CDR2: KGHDR and SFDVKD. Trimming took 9 bases from V and 2 from J; bases not matched to a gene: 11. The CDR3 contains 16 residues. The CDR3 region has the DNA TGTGCCACCTCAACTCCGGGACAGGGGTCAAACTATGGCTACACCTTC. Translating gives CATSTPGQGSNYGYTF.

A word on this clone: The junction and the germline gene differ at one end; a read error may be behind it. The V call is TRBV29-1, the J call TRBJ2-7; D is perhaps TRBD2 (6 bases). The CDR3 consists of 11 residues. Per the germline V gene, CDR1 is SQVTM and CDR2 is ANQGSEA. CDR3: CSVEGRYEQYF. The CDR3 bases are TGCAGCGTAGAAGGGAGGTACGAGCAGTACTTC.

The rearrangement uses TRBV28 and TRBJ2-5; perhaps TRBD2 as D (7 bases). The germline V and J ends were trimmed by 9 bases and 5 bases, with 13 bases remaining between them. Germline V lookup: CDR1 MDHEN, CDR2 SYDVKM. The CDR3 covers 12 residues. The CDR3 loop is CARGGGDETQYF. CDR3 DNA: TGTGCCAGAGGGGGAGGGGATGAGACCCAGTACTTC.

The rearrangement links TRBV27 to TRBJ2-2, with D perhaps matching TRBD1 (6 bases). The V and J ends lost 2 bases and 6 bases respectively, with 7 bases between them. The CDR3 extends over 13 amino acids. Germline values: CDR1 MNHEY, CDR2 SMNVEV (reference sequence). CDR3 region: CASSLRQAGELFF. The DNA of the CDR3 is TGTGCCAGCAGTTTAAGACAGGCCGGGGAGCTGTTTTTT.

This clone was seen only once. The rearrangement links TRBV13 to TRBJ1-4, with a possible D match to TRBD1 (6 bases). The CDR3 loop spans 16 amino acids. In germline, CDR1 is PRHDT, CDR2 FYEKMQ (reference sequence). V dropped 5 bases and J dropped 4 bases, with 17 bases sitting between them. The CDR3 region has the DNA TGTGCCAGCAGCACGCGAAGGGGGTATGTTAATGAAAAACTGTTTTTT. Protein sequence: CASSTRRGYVNEKLFF.

This chain uses TRBV7-8 with TRBJ1-1, with D possibly being TRBD1 (5 bases). Deletions cut 5 bases from V and 5 bases from J, with 18 bases between. CDR1 is SGHVS, CDR2 FQNEAQ, per germline. This CDR3 region has 15 residues. The DNA for the CDR3 is TGTGCCAGCAGCCCGGGGGGGGTTCCTTTGACTGAAGCTTTCTTT. This codes for CASSPGGVPLTEAFF. Looking up the rest from reference TRBV7-8 and TRBJ1-1 gives the full variable domain: GAGVSQSPRYKVAKRGQDVALRCDPISGHVSLFWYQQALGQGPEFLTYFQNEAQLDKSGLPSDRFFAERPEGSVSTLKIQRTQQEDSAVYLCASSPGGVPLTEAFFGQGTRLTVV.

The CDR3 reads CASSPTPGQGTYEQFF. The CDR3 DNA sequence: TGTGCCAGCAGCCCAACACCGGGACAGGGAACTTATGAGCAGTTCTTC. V usage is TRBV7-2 and J usage is TRBJ2-1; the match to TRBD1 covers 9 bases. CDR1 and CDR2 (germline): SGHTA, FQGNSA. V lost 5 bases, J lost 8 bases, and 13 bases stayed unmatched. This CDR3 spans 16 amino acids.

V usage is TRBV27 and J usage is TRBJ2-1; 10 nucleotides agree with TRBD1. CDR3 length: 14 amino acids. Germline V gene data show CDR1 as MNHEY and CDR2 as SMNVEV (reference sequence). V shed 10 bases and J 9 bases; nucleotides not matched to a gene: 12. CDR3 protein: CATYKGQGSGEQFF. As DNA, the CDR3 is TGTGCCACTTACAAGGGACAGGGGAGTGGTGAGCAGTTCTTC.

The chain couples TRBV25-1 to TRBJ1-2; tentative D call: TRBD1 (5 bases). In germline, CDR1 is MGHDK, CDR2 SYGVNS. Trimming shortened V by 3 bases and J by 4 bases, and 12 bases separated the two germline ends. The CDR3 runs 14 residues. The CDR3 spells CASSDLGGIYGYTF. The CDR3 nucleotides are TGTGCCAGCAGTGATTTGGGGGGGATCTATGGCTACACCTTC.